A single sample is the source of the 16 T cell receptor beta chains below, sequenced in a study of early stage breast cancer tumors. Method: immunoSEQ multiplex PCR; TCRdb's copy keeps in-frame clones and lacks some. Among tens of thousands of clones, around two thirds were seen once, and the ten largest hold about 7.2%. The sample comprised blood. The receptors stem from a person aged 50 to 59 with breast cancer.

V usage is TRBV20-1 and J usage is TRBJ2-1; 7 positions match TRBD2. Germline lookup yields CDR1 DFQATT and CDR2 SNEGSKA (reference sequence). V lost 5 bases to trimming and J lost 7 bases; unmatched junction nucleotides: 2. This CDR3 has 11 amino acids. The DNA for the CDR3 is TGCAGTGCTCGTAGCGGGAATGAGCAGTTCTTC. Protein product: CSARSGNEQFF.

The rearrangement uses TRBV28 and TRBJ1-4, with a weak D call TRBD1 (5 bases). Trimming removed 3 bases at V and 3 bases at J, with 14 bases between. Germline CDR1 reads MDHEN; CDR2 reads SYDVKM. This CDR3 has 16 residues. The CDR3 DNA reads TGTGCCAGCAGTTTGGCAGGGCCGGTAGCTAATGAAAAACTGTTTTTT. Residues: CASSLAGPVANEKLFF.

The rearrangement joins TRBV18 to TRBJ2-1, with 9 nucleotides matching TRBD1. The germline V gene encodes CDR1 KGHSH and CDR2 LQKENI. Losses at the gene ends were 8 bases for V and 3 bases for J; bases not matched to a gene: 5. This CDR3 has 14 amino acids. The CDR3 sequence: CASHTGGIYNEQFF. In DNA form, the CDR3 reads TGTGCCAGCCACACAGGGGGCATCTACAATGAGCAGTTCTTC.

This clone was recorded a few times. This chain connects TRBV2 to TRBJ2-2; 12 nucleotides match TRBD2. V gave up 5 bases and J gave up 7 bases; unmatched junction bases: 5. In germline, CDR1 is SNHLY, CDR2 FYNNEI. This CDR3 region has 15 residues. The CDR3 DNA follows: TGTGCCAGCAGTCGACTAGCGGGAGAGGGCGGGGAGCTGTTTTTT. Residues: CASSRLAGEGGELFF. The whole variable domain, filled in from reference TRBV2 and TRBJ2-2, reads EPEVTQTPSHQVTQMGQEVILRCVPISNHLYFYWYRQILGQKVEFLVSFYNNEISEKSEIFDDQFSVERPDGSNFTLKIRSTKLEDSAMYFCASSRLAGEGGELFFGEGSRLTVL.

This clone was observed a few times. J is TRBJ1-2 and V is TRBV19; D is possibly TRBD1 (6 bases). V lost 9 bases to trimming and J lost 4 bases, with 12 bases between them. This CDR3 is built from 12 residues. Germline assignment: CDR1 LNHDA and CDR2 SQIVND (reference sequence). The CDR3 region is CARHRVGYGYTF. The CDR3 DNA reads TGTGCCAGACACAGGGTAGGCTATGGCTACACCTTC.

The chain has TRBV5-1 and TRBJ2-7; tentative D call: TRBD1 (5 bases). Germline loops: CDR1 SGHRS, CDR2 YFSETQ. V lost 4 bases and J 4 bases, leaving 18 bases between the germline ends. The CDR3 totals 15 residues. This CDR3 is CASSLASGALYEQYF. DNA for the CDR3: TGCGCCAGCAGCCTCGCTAGTGGGGCCCTGTACGAGCAGTACTTC.

The CDR3 DNA follows: TGTGCCAGCTCACCGGGTAAGGACAGGGGCACAGATACGCAGTATTTT. It translates to CASSPGKDRGTDTQYF. The chain carries TRBV18 and TRBJ2-3, with 8 bases identical to TRBD1. Germline lookup yields CDR1 KGHSH and CDR2 LQKENI. Trimming removed 3 bases from V and 1 base from J; junction bases left unmatched: 6. The CDR3 has 16 amino acids.

With respect to this clone: The same CDR3 arises from other DNA sequences in this sample as well. The gene calls are TRBV7-6 and TRBJ2-7; 7 bases fit TRBD2. CDR3 length: 13 amino acids. With V trimmed by 2 bases and J by 5 bases, 3 bases remained unmatched. Germline V gene data show CDR1 as SGHVS and CDR2 as FNYEAQ. The CDR3 sequence: CASSLNAGDEQYF. CDR3 sequence (DNA): TGTGCCAGCAGCTTAAACGCGGGAGACGAGCAGTACTTC.

This clone was observed a handful of times. The chain carries TRBV25-1 and TRBJ2-2; 11 bases map to TRBD1. Losses at the gene ends were 8 bases for V and 3 bases for J; bases not matched to a gene: 5. There are 15 residues in the CDR3. Per germline, CDR1 MGHDK and CDR2 SYGVNS. The CDR3 reads CASSPGQGDTGELFF. As DNA, the CDR3 is TGTGCCAGCTCCCCGGGACAGGGGGACACCGGGGAGCTGTTTTTT.

This rearrangement joins TRBV5-4 to TRBJ2-7; 7 bases are shared with TRBD1. The V and J ends lost 0 bases and 0 bases, in that order; junction bases with no gene match: 3. This CDR3 has 15 amino acids. Germline V gene lookup returns CDR1 SGHNT and CDR2 YYREEE (reference sequence). The CDR3 here is CASSLAAGGSYEQYF. CDR3 nucleotide sequence: TGTGCCAGCAGCTTGGCAGCAGGGGGCTCCTACGAGCAGTACTTC.

A few counts support this clone. Here the CDR3 DNA reads TGCAGCGTTGATTGGGACATAAAGAATGGCTACACCTTC. Its protein is CSVDWDIKNGYTF. The chain uses TRBV29-1 and TRBJ1-2; TRBD1 might be the D (6 bases). Trimming pared 3 bases from V and 6 bases from J, leaving 14 bases between. CDR1 and CDR2 from the germline V gene are SQVTM and ANQGSEA. This CDR3 region has 13 residues. Supplemented by reference TRBV29-1 and TRBJ1-2, the full variable domain reads SAVISQKPSRDICQRGTSLTIQCQVDSQVTMMFWYRQQPGQSLTLIATANQGSEATYESGFVIDKFPISRPNLTFSTLTVSNMSPEDSSIYLCSVDWDIKNGYTFGSGTRLTVV.

This clone appeared once. The chain joins TRBV5-1 to TRBJ1-3; TRBD1 matches at 11 bases. V shed 3 bases and J 2 bases; nucleotides not matched to a gene: 4. Germline V CDR1 and CDR2: SGHRS, YFSETQ. This CDR3 is built from 16 residues. The CDR3 nucleotides are TGCGCCAGCAGCTGGACAGGGGGCGCTGCTGGAAACACCATATATTTT. Translation: CASSWTGGAAGNTIYF.

V is TRBV28 and J is TRBJ2-2; D is undetermined. The CDR3 is 13 amino acids. Germline CDR1 MDHEN, CDR2 SYDVKM. Trimming shortened V by 4 bases and J by 4 bases, and 7 bases separated the two germline ends. CDR3 protein: CASSSLLTGELFF. In DNA, the CDR3 is TGTGCCAGCAGTTCCCTCCTCACCGGGGAGCTGTTTTTT.

The chain uses TRBV9 and TRBJ2-3; TRBD2 might be the D (7 bases). V was cut by 0 bases and J by 2 bases, with 13 bases left in between. The CDR3 contains 16 residues. The germline V gene encodes CDR1 SGDLS and CDR2 YYNGEE. The CDR3 DNA reads as TGTGCCAGCAGCGTAGCTGAGGGGGGGCCCACAGATACGCAGTATTTT. It yields the protein CASSVAEGGPTDTQYF.

The chain uses TRBV5-1 and TRBJ2-5; 7 positions match TRBD2. The CDR3 is made up of 16 amino acids. Germline V gene lookup returns CDR1 SGHRS and CDR2 YFSETQ. The V gene end was trimmed by 1 base and the J gene end by 5 bases; junction bases not matched to a gene: 11. CDR3 sequence (DNA): TGCGCCAGCAGCTTGAAACCAGCGGGGTTAGAGGAGACCCAGTACTTC. Translated: CASSLKPAGLEETQYF. The variable domain in full, completed from reference TRBV5-1 and TRBJ2-5, reads KAGVTQTPRYLIKTRGQQVTLSCSPISGHRSVSWYQQTPGQGLQFLFEYFSETQRNKGNFPGRFSGRQFSNSRSEMNVSTLELGDSALYLCASSLKPAGLEETQYFGPGTRLLVL.

Concerning this clone itself: The junction differs from germline at one of its ends, possibly a read error. This chain uses TRBV7-7 with TRBJ1-5; D uncertain. Germline CDR1 is SSHAT and CDR2 is FNYEAQ (reference sequence). The CDR3 covers 13 residues. The CDR3 spells CASSLERGQPQHF. CDR3 DNA sequence: TGTGCTAGCAGCTTAGAACGGGGTCAGCCCCAGCATTTT.